This TCR beta chain was captured by sequencing in a study of cytotoxic CD8 clonotypes in ibrutinib-treated CLL. CDR1 and CDR2 (germline): SGHTA, FQGTGA. V was cut by 3 bases and J by 0 bases, with 7 bases left in between. The CDR3 has 14 amino acids. This clone was seen once. Its antigen is not identified. The data were produced by immunoSEQ multiplex PCR, yet TCRdb's version contains in-frame clones alone and is incomplete. This table has more than 200,000 clones, more than 65% appearing once. Study-wide points: Rising at ibrutinib response, clonality subsequently fell back toward baseline at progression. A difference in sampling times existed between sustained-remission and progressing patients. Public clonotypes were rare and shrank or held steady on treatment.

Library input was about 1.8 micrograms of DNA from cryopreserved PBMCs. V and J are TRBV7-3 and TRBJ2-3, with a weak D call TRBD2 (6 bases). The source material was PBMCs, sampled after 12 months of ibrutinib treatment. The clonotype originates from a human donor with chronic lymphocytic leukemia. The DNA for the CDR3 is TGTGCCAGCAGCTTGGGACTTAGCACAGATACGCAGTATTTT. Translation gives CASSLGLSTDTQYF.